Below, 32 T cell receptor beta chains from the same sample are listed, as sequenced in a study of patients and donors after allogeneic stem cell transplantation. TCRdb re-derived calls from the RT-PCR reads in MiXCR, one entry per CDR3 protein. The sample shows approximately 7,600 distinct CDR3 sequences, about 9.9% of them seen only once. Sequencing was carried out using blood, either unsorted or a sorted T cell fraction (not recorded which). The receptor source for this set is a human donor who was either an allogeneic HSCT recipient or a stem cell or donor lymphocyte infusion donor (not recorded which). It is not recorded whose cells these are; they may come from a transplant donor.

V usage is TRBV18 and J usage is TRBJ2-5; the D gene is possibly TRBD2 (6 bases). The V gene's germline CDR1 is KGHSH and CDR2 LQKENI. The CDR3 contains 15 residues. With 3 bases removed from V and 0 bases from J, the gap between germline ends came to 11 bases. Written as DNA, the CDR3 is TGTGCCAGCTCACCGGCGGGACCTTACCAAGAGACCCAGTACTTC. Amino acid sequence: CASSPAGPYQETQYF.

This clonotype was seen a handful of times. The chain joins TRBV2 to TRBJ2-1; D gene unclear. Germline V gene lookup returns CDR1 SNHLY and CDR2 FYNNEI. The CDR3 sequence is 16 residues long. V lost 0 bases and J lost 0, with 9 bases in between. For the CDR3, the DNA is TGTGCCAGCAGTGAAGCGCTTTACCCCTCCTACAATGAGCAGTTCTTC. Translated: CASSEALYPSYNEQFF.

This clonotype was found a few times. The chain uses TRBV5-1 and TRBJ2-1; 12 nucleotides line up with TRBD2. CDR1 and CDR2 from the germline V gene are SGHRS and YFSETQ. The trim removed 4 bases at V and 6 bases at J, leaving 5 bases unmatched. The CDR3 loop spans 15 amino acids. In nucleotides, the CDR3 is TGCGCCAGCAGCCCACTAGCGGGGGGTCTCAATGAGCAGTTCTTC. Protein: CASSPLAGGLNEQFF.

This clonotype occurred many times. The chain is built from TRBV5-1 and TRBJ2-3; D remains unclear. V gave up 3 bases and J gave up 2 bases, with 7 bases separating them. The length of the CDR3 is 13 residues. Germline lookup yields CDR1 SGHRS and CDR2 YFSETQ. CDR3 residues: CASSYDSTDTQYF. As DNA, the CDR3 is TGCGCCAGCAGCTATGACTCCACAGATACGCAGTATTTT.

The chain joins TRBV4-3 to TRBJ1-4, with TRBD1 identical over 10 bases. The CDR3 totals 16 residues. The V segment lost 1 base and the J segment 5 bases; nucleotides outside the gene matches: 4. Germline CDR1 reads LGHNA; CDR2 reads YSLEER. CDR3 sequence (DNA): TGCGCCAGCAGCCAAGGGGGGACAGGGGCAAATGAAAAACTGTTTTTT. It encodes CASSQGGTGANEKLFF.

Many counts were recorded for this clonotype. V gene TRBV6-5 combines with J gene TRBJ1-1, with D tentatively TRBD1 (5 bases). The CDR3 is 14 residues long. From germline, CDR1 is MNHEY and CDR2 SVGAGI. Trimming cost V 5 bases and J 1 base, with 11 bases left between them. This CDR3 is CASSPSTGNTEAFF. In nucleotides, the CDR3 is TGTGCCAGCAGTCCGTCTACAGGGAACACTGAAGCTTTCTTT.

The V gene is TRBV9, the J gene TRBJ2-6, with 8 bases that match TRBD1. Looked up from germline, CDR1 is SGDLS and CDR2 is YYNGEE. The V and J ends lost 2 bases and 0 bases, in that order; junction bases with no gene match: 7. CDR3 length: 18 residues. The CDR3 protein is CASSVGQGRISGANVLTF. CDR3 nucleotides: TGTGCCAGCAGCGTCGGACAGGGCCGTATCTCTGGGGCCAACGTCCTGACTTTC.

Details on this clonotype: The conserved closing phenylalanine or tryptophan is absent in this CDR3, likely reflecting a read error. The V and J genes are TRBV20-1 and TRBJ1-5; 7 nucleotides agree with TRBD1. There are 13 residues in the CDR3. Germline V gene lookup returns CDR1 DFQATT and CDR2 SNEGSKA (reference sequence). The V gene end was trimmed by 3 bases and the J gene end by 4 bases; junction bases not matched to a gene: 3. In DNA form, the CDR3 reads TGCAGTGCTAGCGGGACAGTAAATCAGCCCCAGCATTTA. This sequence encodes CSASGTVNQPQHL.

A few counts support this clonotype. J is TRBJ1-3 and V is TRBV7-9, with no clear D. Trimming stripped 5 bases from V and 3 bases from J, with 5 bases between. Germline CDR1 and CDR2: SEHNR and FQNEAQ (reference sequence). CDR3 length: 12 amino acids. The CDR3 protein is CASSVSGNTIYF. Here the CDR3 DNA reads TGTGCCAGCAGCGTCAGTGGAAACACCATATATTTT.

This clonotype has only a few counts. V and J are TRBV30 and TRBJ2-2; D is unresolved. Between the trimmed V and J ends, which lost 1 base and 4 bases, there was a span of 7 bases. Germline assignment: CDR1 GTSNPN and CDR2 SVGIG (reference sequence). The CDR3 is 13 amino acids. The CDR3 protein is CAWSDSFTGELFF. The CDR3 DNA reads as TGTGCCTGGAGTGACAGCTTCACCGGGGAGCTGTTTTTT.

The chain is built from TRBV20-1 and TRBJ1-6; TRBD1 aligns across 7 bases. Trimming took 1 base from V and 6 from J; bases not matched to a gene: 9. The CDR3 sequence is 16 residues long. In germline, CDR1 is DFQATT, CDR2 SNEGSKA (reference sequence). The CDR3 DNA reads TGCAGTGCTAGAGTCCCAGGGGGGGGAGTTAATTCACCCCTCCACTTT. Its translation is CSARVPGGGVNSPLHF.

This clonotype was observed at least ten times. V and J are TRBV11-2 and TRBJ2-5; D is undetermined. Germline V lookup: CDR1 SGHAT, CDR2 FQNNGV. The V end was cut by 4 bases, the J end by 5 bases, with 11 bases between. There are 13 residues in the CDR3. CDR3 sequence (DNA): TGTGCCAGCAGCTCCGTGGCAGTGGAGACCCAGTACTTC. It specifies CASSSVAVETQYF. Together with reference TRBV11-2 and TRBJ2-5, the CDR3 gives the full variable domain: EAGVAQSPRYKIIEKRQSVAFWCNPISGHATLYWYQQILGQGPKLLIQFQNNGVVDDSQLPKDRFSAERLKGVDSTLKIQPAKLEDSAVYLCASSSVAVETQYFGPGTRLLVL.

In its sample, this clonotype was seen many times. The chain employs TRBV6-5 and TRBJ1-1, with D possibly matching TRBD1 (6 bases). The CDR3 has 16 amino acids. The V end lost 0 bases, the J end lost 2 bases, and 13 bases lay between the germline ends. CDR1 and CDR2 (germline): MNHEY, SVGAGI. CDR3 sequence (DNA): TGTGCCAGCAGTTACTCGTCAGGGGCTGGAAACACTGAAGCTTTCTTT. Protein sequence: CASSYSSGAGNTEAFF.

This clonotype has ten or more counts. The chain has TRBV3-1 and TRBJ1-2, with D perhaps matching TRBD1 (5 bases). The CDR3 is 15 amino acids. The V end lost 2 bases, the J end lost 4 bases, and 14 bases lay between the germline ends. Germline lookup yields CDR1 LGHDT and CDR2 YNNKEL (reference sequence). The CDR3 bases are TGTGCCAGCAGCCAACCGGGGGACCTCCTCTATGGCTACACCTTC. It yields the protein CASSQPGDLLYGYTF. The full variable domain, its missing parts supplied by reference TRBV3-1 and TRBJ1-2, is DTAVSQTPKYLVTQMGNDKSIKCEQNLGHDTMYWYKQDSKKFLKIMFSYNNKELIINETVPNRFSPKSPDKAHLNLHINSLELGDSAVYFCASSQPGDLLYGYTFGSGTRLTVV.

This clonotype was picked up many times. The chain employs TRBV6-5 and TRBJ2-5, with D maybe TRBD2 (6 bases). Trimming took 2 bases from V and 5 from J, leaving 15 bases between them. Germline CDR1 is MNHEY and CDR2 is SVGAGI. The CDR3 contains 15 residues. The CDR3, as DNA: TGTGCCAGCAGTTACACCGGGAGTTTTGGGGAGACCCAGTACTTC. It codes for CASSYTGSFGETQYF.

There are many counts of this clonotype. This CDR3 reads CASSQGTAGNQPQHF. The CDR3 DNA reads TGTGCCAGCAGCCAAGGGACCGCCGGGAATCAGCCCCAGCATTTT. This chain links TRBV3-1 with TRBJ1-5; no definite D call. The germline V gene has CDR1 LGHDT and CDR2 YNNKEL (reference sequence). This CDR3 contains 15 residues. Trimming shortened V by 1 base and J by 4 bases, and 11 bases separated the two germline ends.

This clonotype was counted ten times or more. The CDR3 coding sequence is TGCGCCAGCGGAGACAGCACTAGCACAGATACGCAGTATTTT. Amino acids: CASGDSTSTDTQYF. The chain couples TRBV5-1 to TRBJ2-3, with D perhaps matching TRBD1 (5 bases). Germline CDR1 reads SGHRS; CDR2 reads YFSETQ. The CDR3 has 14 residues. Trimming took 7 bases from V and 0 from J, leaving 12 bases between them.

V and J are TRBV5-8 and TRBJ1-5; TRBD1 matches at 7 bases. The J call is uncertain, as TRBJ2-3 better fits the DNA end. The length of the CDR3 is 14 residues. Germline values: CDR1 SGHTS, CDR2 YDEGEE. CDR3 DNA: TGTGCCAGCAGCGACAGGGTTGGCAATCAGCCCCAGTATTTT. It yields the protein CASSDRVGNQPQYF.

The chain combines TRBV20-1 with TRBJ1-2, with D perhaps TRBD1 (5 bases). CDR1 and CDR2 (germline): DFQATT, SNEGSKA (reference sequence). This CDR3 comprises 14 residues. Trimming took 6 bases from V and 1 from J, leaving 15 bases between them. CDR3 DNA sequence: TGCAGTGCCAGGGACCTAAAGAATAACTATGGCTACACCTTC. It codes for CSARDLKNNYGYTF.

This clonotype is termed medium-sized. The chain carries TRBV9 and TRBJ2-6; TRBD1 matches 7 bases. Looked up from germline, CDR1 is SGDLS and CDR2 is YYNGEE. With V trimmed by 2 bases and J by 2 bases, 4 bases remained unmatched. This CDR3 is 16 amino acids long. CDR3 residues: CASSVRTGAGANVLTF. Here the CDR3 DNA reads TGTGCCAGCAGCGTCCGAACAGGGGCTGGGGCCAACGTCCTGACTTTC.

There are a few counts of this clonotype. The chain employs TRBV4-3 and TRBJ2-6; tentatively, D is TRBD2 (6 bases). The CDR3 totals 17 residues. Per the germline V gene, CDR1 is LGHNA and CDR2 is YSLEER. V gave up 0 bases and J gave up 1 base, with 10 bases separating them. This CDR3 reads CASSQDSGVSGANVLTF. The CDR3 DNA reads as TGCGCCAGCAGCCAAGATTCGGGGGTGTCTGGGGCCAACGTCCTGACTTTC.

The chain combines TRBV5-1 with TRBJ1-1; D call uncertain. The germline V gene encodes CDR1 SGHRS and CDR2 YFSETQ. There are 15 residues in the CDR3. Between the trimmed V and J ends, which lost 4 bases and 4 bases, there was a span of 17 bases. The CDR3 here is CASSAGRRLGTEAFF. As DNA, the CDR3 is TGCGCCAGCAGCGCCGGCCGCCGGTTAGGCACTGAAGCTTTCTTT.

Many counts were recorded for this clonotype. The CDR3 coding sequence is TGTGCCAGCAGTTTAGCACCGGCCATGCCTAAGAACACTGAAGCTTTCTTT. Protein: CASSLAPAMPKNTEAFF. V and J are TRBV12-3 or TRBV12-4 and TRBJ1-1; D gene uncertain. The CDR3 length is 17 residues. The germline V and J ends were trimmed by 0 bases and 1 base, with 15 bases remaining between them.

The rearrangement joins TRBV18 to TRBJ1-1; no clear D. Germline assignment: CDR1 KGHSH and CDR2 LQKENI. V dropped 3 bases and J dropped 3 bases, with 11 bases sitting between them. The CDR3 has 14 residues. The CDR3 DNA sequence: TGTGCCAGCTCACCCTCGGTGGTTGACACTGAAGCTTTCTTT. As protein: CASSPSVVDTEAFF.

This clonotype showed up just a few times. The rearrangement links TRBV6-6 to TRBJ1-3; a possible D gene is TRBD1 (6 bases). CDR3 length equals 16 residues. In germline, CDR1 is MNHNY, CDR2 SVGAGI (reference sequence). V lost 4 bases and J 0 bases, leaving 13 bases between the germline ends. Written as DNA, the CDR3 is TGTGCCAGCAGTTCGGGGGCCTTTAACTCTGGAAACACCATATATTTT. Its protein product is CASSSGAFNSGNTIYF.

This clonotype was counted a few times. This chain joins TRBV20-1 and TRBJ1-2, with D hard to call. The CDR3 is 13 residues long. Trimming took off 3 bases at V and 8 bases at J, with 16 bases between the two ends. Germline lookup yields CDR1 DFQATT and CDR2 SNEGSKA (reference sequence). The CDR3 here is CSASKRSGIGYTF. DNA of the CDR3: TGCAGTGCTAGTAAGCGTTCGGGAATCGGCTACACCTTC.

Only a few counts were recorded for this clonotype. The chain employs TRBV5-4 and TRBJ1-1; the D is unclear. CDR1 and CDR2 (germline): SGHNT, YYREEE (reference sequence). The CDR3 sequence is 15 residues long. Trimming took 1 base from V and 5 from J, leaving 15 bases between them. CDR3 sequence reads: CASSLSGFAGTEAFF. The CDR3 DNA reads as TGTGCCAGCAGCTTGTCGGGTTTTGCGGGTACTGAAGCTTTCTTT. Based on the CDR3 plus reference TRBV5-4 and TRBJ1-1, the full variable domain is ETGVTQSPTHLIKTRGQQVTLRCSSQSGHNTVSWYQQALGQGPQFIFQYYREEENGRGNFPPRFSGLQFPNYSSELNVNALELDDSALYLCASSLSGFAGTEAFFGQGTRLTVV.

Only a few counts were recorded for this clonotype. V usage is TRBV7-2 and J usage is TRBJ2-5, with TRBD2 matching over 9 bases. Germline V lookup: CDR1 SGHTA, CDR2 FQGNSA. The CDR3 length is 17 residues. Trimming cost V 5 bases and J 2 bases; bases outside gene matches: 12. The CDR3 region is CASSVHLSSGAQETQYF. The CDR3 nucleotides read TGTGCCAGCAGCGTTCACCTCTCTAGCGGGGCTCAAGAGACCCAGTACTTC. Filled out from reference TRBV7-2 and TRBJ2-5, the complete variable domain reads GAGVSQSPSNKVTEKGKDVELRCDPISGHTALYWYRQSLGQGLEFLIYFQGNSAPDKSGLPSDRFSAERTGGSVSTLTIQRTQQEDSAVYLCASSVHLSSGAQETQYFGPGTRLLVL.

This clonotype was found many times. The gene calls are TRBV11-2 and TRBJ2-2, with no clear D. This CDR3 is 17 amino acids long. From germline, CDR1 is SGHAT and CDR2 FQNNGV. Trimming shortened V by 2 bases and J by 4 bases, and 17 bases separated the two germline ends. CDR3 in amino acids: CASSLSSTLRGTGELFF. The DNA of the CDR3 is TGTGCCAGCAGCTTATCCTCGACACTGCGTGGCACCGGGGAGCTGTTTTTT.

The chain recombines TRBV5-1 with TRBJ2-7; the D gene is possibly TRBD1 (6 bases). Looked up from germline, CDR1 is SGHRS and CDR2 is YFSETQ. Trimming took off 4 bases at V and 2 bases at J, with 16 bases between the two ends. This CDR3 has 15 residues. CDR3 nucleotides: TGCGCCAGCAGCCTAGGGGGAGTGGGAACCTACGAGCAGTACTTC. This translates into CASSLGGVGTYEQYF.

The J gene is TRBJ2-1, the V gene TRBV7-8, with 9 bases that match TRBD2. With V trimmed by 1 base and J by 6 bases, 7 bases remained unmatched. The CDR3 length is 16 residues. Germline V lookup: CDR1 SGHVS, CDR2 FQNEAQ. The CDR3 region has the DNA TGTGCCAGCAGCTTAGTAGGCCTAGCGGGGAGCAATGAGCAGTTCTTC. Amino acid sequence: CASSLVGLAGSNEQFF.

The table lists this clonotype with many counts. This rearrangement joins TRBV5-1 to TRBJ2-7; D perhaps matches TRBD1 (6 bases). Germline V gene data show CDR1 as SGHRS and CDR2 as YFSETQ. V lost 4 bases and J 0 bases, leaving 11 bases between the germline ends. The CDR3 consists of 14 residues. CDR3 nucleotide sequence: TGCGCCAGCAGCCCAATCAGGGGCTCCTACGAGCAGTACTTC. This translates into CASSPIRGSYEQYF. Drawing the rest from reference TRBV5-1 and TRBJ2-7, the complete variable domain is KAGVTQTPRYLIKTRGQQVTLSCSPISGHRSVSWYQQTPGQGLQFLFEYFSETQRNKGNFPGRFSGRQFSNSRSEMNVSTLELGDSALYLCASSPIRGSYEQYFGPGTRLTVT.